This is a list of T cell receptor beta chains from one sample in a study of CD8+CD57+ T cells in acquired aplastic anemia. TCRdb ran MiXCR on the reads and lists one entry per CDR3 protein. The repertoire holds about 150,000 distinct CDR3 sequences, with less than 45% as singletons. Sequenced material: sorted CD4+, CD8+, or CD8+CD57+ T cells (not recorded which) from PBMCs. The receptors shown here come from a human donor in good health, serving as a control. Both conserved end residues are part of each CDR3. D genes are given only for firm matches. Not all rows give a size; the values are once, few, many and, for expanded clones, a class.

D,V,J,size,DNA,CDR3
NA,TRBV9,TRBJ2-1,many,TGTGCCAGCAGCCTATGGACGGGCAATGAGCAGTTCTTC,CASSLWTGNEQFF
NA,TRBV7-8,TRBJ2-7,once,TGTGCCAGCAGCTTAGCGCTAGGCGGACCCTACGAGCAGTACTTC,CASSLALGGPYEQYF
TRBD1,TRBV30,TRBJ2-6,few,TGTGCCGTAACAGGGGCTGGGGCCAACGTCCTGACTTTC,CAVTGAGANVLTF
TRBD1,TRBV7-9,TRBJ1-2,many,TGTGCCAGCGGCCGACAGGGCGAACATGGCTACACCTTC,CASGRQGEHGYTF
NA,TRBV30,TRBJ1-3,NA,TGTGCCTGGAGCTCTGGAAACACCATATATTTT,CAWSSGNTIYF
TRBD1,TRBV10-3,TRBJ1-1,NA,TGTGCCATCAGTCCGGGACAGCCTGAAGCTTTCTTT,CAISPGQPEAFF
NA,TRBV19,TRBJ1-1,NA,TGTGCCAGTAGTCCTCAGGGGAACACTGAAGCTTTCTTT,CASSPQGNTEAFF
NA,TRBV10-3,TRBJ1-5,NA,TGTGCCATCAGCGGGGACTCTAGCAATCAGCCCCAGCATTTT,CAISGDSSNQPQHF
NA,TRBV18,TRBJ1-3,NA,TGTGCCAGCTCACTACTCTTCCCTCTGGACCGGGGAAACACCATATATTTT,CASSLLFPLDRGNTIYF
TRBD1,TRBV6-1,TRBJ2-5,NA,TGTGCCAGCAGGGGGGCGAGACAGGGGATTTTCGAGACCCAGTACTTC,CASRGARQGIFETQYF
NA,TRBV4-2,TRBJ2-1,few,TGTGCCAGCAGCCAAGCGGGTTGGGAAGGGAGGCTACATGAGCAGTTCTTC,CASSQAGWEGRLHEQFF
NA,TRBV7-6,TRBJ1-1,many,TGTGCCAGCAGCTTAATGACTGGTGAAGCTTTCTTT,CASSLMTGEAFF
NA,TRBV20-1,TRBJ1-2,NA,TGCAGTGCTAGGAGGCAGGGAGATGGTGGCTACACCTTC,CSARRQGDGGYTF
TRBD1,TRBV4-1,TRBJ1-1,many,TGCGCCAGCAGACTTACCGGGACAGGGATGGCTGAAGCTTTCTTT,CASRLTGTGMAEAFF
TRBD1,TRBV5-1,TRBJ2-5,many,TGCGCCAGCAGCTTGTGGCTAGGGGGCGGAGGAGAGACCCAGTACTTC,CASSLWLGGGGETQYF
TRBD2,TRBV20-1,TRBJ2-3,NA,TGCAGTGCTAGAGATCTAGCGGGGGGGCGTGCAGATACGCAGTATTTT,CSARDLAGGRADTQYF